This T cell receptor beta chain is from a study of HIV-infected patients and healthy controls. The CDR3 length is 15 residues. Trimming at V came to 6 bases and at J to 4 bases, leaving 10 bases not matched to a gene. Germline V gives CDR1 SEHNR, CDR2 FQNEAQ (reference sequence). TCRdb called the 5' RACE reads again in MiXCR, with one record for every CDR3 protein. The sample lists around 67,000 distinct CDR3 sequences; about a sixth were seen once. The rearrangement uses TRBV7-9 and TRBJ2-7, with 9 bases aligning to TRBD2. This TCR was sampled from a human donor in good health. Material for sequencing was CD4+ T cells from blood. The CDR3 reads CASSDSGSSMYEQYF. The CDR3 DNA is TGTGCCAGCAGTGATAGCGGGAGTAGTATGTACGAGCAGTACTTC.